Below, 28 T cell receptor beta chains from the same sample are listed, as sequenced in a study of shared clonotypes between healthy human individuals. Using immunoSEQ multiplex PCR, the repertoire was profiled, and TCRdb retains in-frame clones only, with some absent. The sample records roughly 2.6 million clones, approximately 92% being singletons. The sequencing sample was made of naive CD4+ T cells sorted from blood. Subset indicated: CD45RA+ positively selected. The receptors derive from a man aged 18-30 years in good health.

V and J are TRBV14 and TRBJ2-5; tentatively, D is TRBD2 (6 bases). Germline lookup yields CDR1 SGHDN and CDR2 FVKESK. This CDR3 is 14 amino acids long. V dropped 1 base and J dropped 5 bases, with 11 bases sitting between them. The CDR3 sequence: CASSQVLRGETQYF. For the CDR3, the DNA is TGTGCCAGCAGCCAAGTTCTCCGGGGGGAGACCCAGTACTTC. Full variable domain (rest looked up from reference TRBV14 and TRBJ2-5): EAGVTQFPSHSVIEKGQTVTLRCDPISGHDNLYWYRRVMGKEIKFLLHFVKESKQDESGMPNNRFLAERTGGTYSTLKVQPAELEDSGVYFCASSQVLRGETQYFGPGTRLLVL.

The rearrangement joins TRBV19 to TRBJ1-2; the match to TRBD1 covers 7 bases. This CDR3 spans 15 amino acids. V dropped 4 bases and J dropped 4; count of bases not matched to a gene: 9. Germline CDR1 and CDR2: LNHDA and SQIVND (reference sequence). Here the CDR3 DNA reads TGTGCCAGTAGTACCTCCGACAGGGCCCCCTATGGCTACACCTTC. Amino acid sequence: CASSTSDRAPYGYTF.

This rearrangement joins TRBV6-1 to TRBJ2-1; 7 nucleotides match TRBD2. CDR1 and CDR2 from the germline V gene are MNHNS and SASEGT. V trimming: 0 bases; J trimming: 6 bases; junction bases outside the gene matches: 5. This CDR3 comprises 15 residues. CDR3 bases: TGTGCCAGCAGTGAAGCTGCGGGAGTCGTCAATGAGCAGTTCTTC. Translation: CASSEAAGVVNEQFF.

The chain recombines TRBV9 with TRBJ2-1, with 7 bases identical to TRBD2. The CDR3 covers 16 residues. Germline lookup yields CDR1 SGDLS and CDR2 YYNGEE. The junction had 10 bases not matched to a gene; V was cut back by 3 bases and J by 4 bases. Here the CDR3 DNA reads TGTGCCAGCAGCGCCCTGGGAGCGGGGCGGTACAATGAGCAGTTCTTC. Its translation is CASSALGAGRYNEQFF.

This clone was picked up one time. This sample includes further DNA sequences coding for the same CDR3. The genes are TRBV18 and TRBJ1-1; D remains ambiguous. The V gene lost 0 bases and the J gene lost 5 bases, with 10 bases spanning the gap. This CDR3 comprises 14 residues. Germline CDR1 is KGHSH and CDR2 is LQKENI. The CDR3: CASSPPGLVTEAFF. In DNA form, the CDR3 reads TGTGCCAGCTCACCACCAGGGTTGGTAACTGAAGCTTTCTTT.

This clone was recorded a few times. The rearrangement joins TRBV27 to TRBJ1-5, with a tentative D call TRBD1 (6 bases). The length of the CDR3 is 13 residues. Trimming removed 10 bases from V and 0 bases from J, with 10 bases in between. Germline CDR1 and CDR2: MNHEY and SMNVEV (reference sequence). The CDR3 loop reads CATGVGSNQPQHF. DNA of the CDR3: TGTGCCACAGGGGTCGGTAGCAATCAGCCCCAGCATTTT.

V gene TRBV12-5 combines with J gene TRBJ1-3; 8 positions match TRBD1. Losses at the gene ends were 6 bases for V and 4 bases for J; bases not matched to a gene: 5. Looked up from germline, CDR1 is LGHNT and CDR2 is FRNRAP. The CDR3 length is 14 residues. CDR3 residues: CASGRGQGGNTIYF. The CDR3 DNA reads as TGTGCTAGTGGGCGTGGACAGGGAGGAAACACCATATATTTT. Together with reference TRBV12-5 and TRBJ1-3, the CDR3 gives the full variable domain: DARVTQTPRHKVTEMGQEVTMRCQPILGHNTVFWYRQTMMQGLELLAYFRNRAPLDDSGMPKDRFSAEMPDATLATLKIQPSEPRDSAVYFCASGRGQGGNTIYFGEGSWLTVV.

The rearrangement links TRBV2 to TRBJ2-3; D gene unclear. The V end lost 7 bases, the J end lost 4 bases, and 18 bases lay between the germline ends. The CDR3 is made up of 15 amino acids. Germline-derived CDR1 and CDR2 are SNHLY and FYNNEI. CDR3 loop: CASTGWVAGADTQYF. CDR3 nucleotide sequence: TGTGCCAGCACTGGGTGGGTAGCTGGCGCAGATACGCAGTATTTT.

On this clone itself: An end of the junction does not agree with germline; a read error may underlie this. In DNA, the CDR3 is TGTGCCAGCAGTATATCTAATTCACCCCTCCACTTT. Amino acid sequence: CASSISNSPLHF. This chain joins TRBV27 and TRBJ1-6; D is undetermined. The CDR3 is made up of 12 amino acids. The V gene's germline CDR1 is MNHEY and CDR2 SMNVEV (reference sequence).

This chain connects TRBV29-1 to TRBJ2-4; no reliable D call. This CDR3 spans 13 amino acids. Germline CDR1 and CDR2: SQVTM and ANQGSEA. Trimming removed 4 bases from V and 6 bases from J, with 13 bases in between. The CDR3 DNA follows: TGCAGCGTTGCGCAAGACCTAGGAAACATTCAGTACTTC. Translating it yields CSVAQDLGNIQYF.

The rearrangement joins TRBV27 to TRBJ2-6, with 10 bases matching TRBD2. Losses at the gene ends were 3 bases for V and 2 bases for J; bases not matched to a gene: 7. The CDR3 has 18 amino acids. The germline gives CDR1 MNHEY, CDR2 SMNVEV (reference sequence). CDR3 protein: CASSFASGRGTGANVLTF. CDR3 nucleotides: TGTGCCAGCAGTTTTGCTAGCGGGAGAGGTACTGGGGCCAACGTCCTGACTTTC.

Of note for this clone: Other DNA sequences in this specimen translate into the identical CDR3. The chain recombines TRBV6-1 with TRBJ1-2; no definite D call. The length of the CDR3 is 13 residues. Trimming cost V 8 bases and J 2 bases, with 12 bases left between them. Germline CDR1 is MNHNS and CDR2 is SASEGT. CDR3 protein: CASRVDGNYGYTF. CDR3 nucleotides: TGTGCCAGCCGGGTCGATGGGAACTATGGCTACACCTTC.

The table lists this clone with a count of one. The chain carries TRBV5-1 and TRBJ1-1; D is undetermined. Germline CDR1 reads SGHRS; CDR2 reads YFSETQ. The V end lost 4 bases, the J end lost 8 bases, and 15 bases lay between the germline ends. CDR3 size: 13 residues. In DNA, the CDR3 is TGCGCCAGCAGCCCAGACCGGCATCGAGAAGCTTTCTTT. Residues: CASSPDRHREAFF.

The chain joins TRBV5-1 to TRBJ2-7; 11 bases map to TRBD2. The CDR3 covers 15 residues. Germline V gives CDR1 SGHRS, CDR2 YFSETQ. Losses at the gene ends were 5 bases for V and 0 bases for J; bases not matched to a gene: 4. The CDR3 region has the DNA TGCGCCAGCAGAGAGACTAGCGGGAACTCCTACGAGCAGTACTTC. This codes for CASRETSGNSYEQYF.

The chain recombines TRBV13 with TRBJ2-5; D is perhaps TRBD1 (6 bases). The end of the DNA is better explained by TRBJ2-7, so the J call may be wrong. In germline, CDR1 is PRHDT, CDR2 FYEKMQ (reference sequence). The CDR3 is 18 residues long. DNA for the CDR3: TGTGCCAGCAGCTTTCCCCCGGGACCAGGGGAGATGGCCTACGAGCAGTACTTC. It encodes CASSFPPGPGEMAYEQYF.

The chain links TRBV11-2 to TRBJ2-2; weak D call: TRBD1 (5 bases). V lost 3 bases and J lost 10, with 12 bases in between. Germline values: CDR1 SGHAT, CDR2 FQNNGV. The CDR3 covers 13 residues. The CDR3 nucleotides are TGTGCCAGCAGCTTGCCAGGGATTGTGGAGCTGTTTTTT. This encodes CASSLPGIVELFF.

This rearrangement joins TRBV4-1 to TRBJ1-6, with 7 bases aligning to TRBD1. CDR3 length: 16 amino acids. V lost 0 bases, J lost 7 bases, and 6 bases stayed unmatched. CDR1 is MGHRA and CDR2 is YSYEKL in the germline V gene. In nucleotides, the CDR3 is TGCGCCAGCAGCCAAGATCTTCCAGGGGGAAATTCACCCCTCCACTTT. This encodes CASSQDLPGGNSPLHF.

The DNA of the CDR3 is TGTGCCAGCACCTATGACAGTTTTTCTGGAAACACCATATATTTT. Translation gives CASTYDSFSGNTIYF. The J gene is TRBJ1-3, the V gene TRBV6-6; a possible D gene is TRBD1 (5 bases). This CDR3 region has 15 residues. V was cut by 7 bases and J by 1 base, with 14 bases left in between. Per germline, CDR1 MNHNY and CDR2 SVGAGI (reference sequence).

The V and J genes are TRBV7-9 and TRBJ2-6, with unresolved D. CDR3 length: 15 residues. The germline V gene encodes CDR1 SEHNR and CDR2 FQNEAQ (reference sequence). Trimming took 6 bases from V and 1 from J, leaving 10 bases between them. The CDR3 region is CASSSVSSGANVLTF. The CDR3 coding sequence is TGTGCCAGCAGTTCAGTGAGTTCTGGGGCCAACGTCCTGACTTTC.

This rearrangement joins TRBV19 to TRBJ2-7; TRBD1 might be the D (7 bases). Trimming stripped 5 bases from V and 3 bases from J, with 11 bases between. The CDR3 is made up of 13 amino acids. Germline loops: CDR1 LNHDA, CDR2 SQIVND (reference sequence). As DNA, the CDR3 is TGTGCCAGTAGTGGCGGGGACAGCTACGAGCAGTACTTC. Encoded protein: CASSGGDSYEQYF.

The chain uses TRBV4-1 and TRBJ2-6; TRBD2 matches 8 bases. The length of the CDR3 is 18 residues. The trim removed 1 base at V and 0 bases at J, leaving 5 bases unmatched. Looked up from germline, CDR1 is MGHRA and CDR2 is YSYEKL. The chain's CDR3 is CASSQGPGGGSGANVLTF. CDR3 nucleotides: TGCGCCAGCAGCCAAGGTCCGGGAGGGGGCTCTGGGGCCAACGTCCTGACTTTC.

Remarks on this clone: This same CDR3 is encoded by further DNA sequences in the sample. The V call is TRBV5-4, the J call TRBJ1-2; 12 nucleotides align to TRBD1. Unmatched junction bases numbered 5, after V lost 3 bases and J lost 5 bases. CDR1 is SGHNT, CDR2 YYREEE, per germline (reference sequence). This CDR3 spans 15 amino acids. The chain's CDR3 is CASSSGQGAGYGYTF. The CDR3 DNA reads TGTGCCAGCAGCTCGGGACAGGGGGCAGGGTATGGCTACACCTTC.

The V gene is TRBV9, the J gene TRBJ2-1, with a tentative D call TRBD1 (6 bases). Trimming took 0 bases from V and 1 from J, leaving 14 bases between them. CDR1 is SGDLS, CDR2 YYNGEE, per germline. This CDR3 region has 17 residues. CDR3 nucleotide sequence: TGTGCCAGCAGCGTAGCTACGAGGGGGAGATCCTACAATGAGCAGTTCTTC. Translating it yields CASSVATRGRSYNEQFF.

Turning to this clone: Additional DNA sequences in this sample encode the identical CDR3. This sequence joins TRBV20-1 and TRBJ2-3; D uncertain. The germline CDR1 and CDR2 sequences are DFQATT and SNEGSKA (reference sequence). The CDR3 loop spans 11 amino acids. V was shortened by 1 base and J by 3 bases, with 2 bases between the two germline ends. The CDR3 region is CSARVTDTQYF. CDR3 nucleotide sequence: TGCAGTGCTAGAGTGACAGATACGCAGTATTTT.

V and J are TRBV7-2 and TRBJ2-7, with a weak D call TRBD2 (5 bases). The V gene lost 5 bases and the J gene lost 4 bases, with 9 bases spanning the gap. The length of the CDR3 is 12 residues. The germline V gene has CDR1 SGHTA and CDR2 FQGNSA. This chain's CDR3 is CASSRPGYEQYF. DNA for the CDR3: TGTGCCAGCAGCCGCCCGGGGTACGAGCAGTACTTC.

The chain has TRBV11-2 and TRBJ2-5; D is uncertain. V was cut by 1 base and J by 9 bases, with 15 bases left in between. The V gene's germline CDR1 is SGHAT and CDR2 FQNNGV. The CDR3 covers 14 residues. The CDR3 reads CASSLASPGVSQYF. The CDR3 coding sequence is TGTGCCAGCAGCTTAGCGTCCCCCGGAGTGTCCCAGTACTTC.

The rearrangement links TRBV7-3 to TRBJ2-2; 7 nucleotides line up with TRBD1. The V gene's germline CDR1 is SGHTA and CDR2 FQGTGA. This CDR3 contains 13 residues. The V gene end was trimmed by 5 bases and the J gene end by 5 bases; junction bases not matched to a gene: 2. CDR3 DNA sequence: TGTGCCAGCAGCATACAGGGGACCGGGGAGCTGTTTTTT. Its protein product is CASSIQGTGELFF. Full variable domain (remainder filled in from reference TRBV7-3 and TRBJ2-2): GAGVSQTPSNKVTEKGKYVELRCDPISGHTALYWYRQSLGQGPEFLIYFQGTGAADDSGLPNDRFFAVRPEGSVSTLKIQRTERGDSAVYLCASSIQGTGELFFGEGSRLTVL.

The V and J genes are TRBV5-1 and TRBJ2-1, with 9 bases identical to TRBD1. The CDR3 sequence is 14 residues long. Unmatched junction bases numbered 10, after V lost 5 bases and J lost 10 bases. The germline gives CDR1 SGHRS, CDR2 YFSETQ. The CDR3 loop reads CASRSGTGIGEQFF. The DNA of the CDR3 is TGCGCCAGCAGGTCCGGGACAGGGATAGGGGAGCAGTTCTTC.